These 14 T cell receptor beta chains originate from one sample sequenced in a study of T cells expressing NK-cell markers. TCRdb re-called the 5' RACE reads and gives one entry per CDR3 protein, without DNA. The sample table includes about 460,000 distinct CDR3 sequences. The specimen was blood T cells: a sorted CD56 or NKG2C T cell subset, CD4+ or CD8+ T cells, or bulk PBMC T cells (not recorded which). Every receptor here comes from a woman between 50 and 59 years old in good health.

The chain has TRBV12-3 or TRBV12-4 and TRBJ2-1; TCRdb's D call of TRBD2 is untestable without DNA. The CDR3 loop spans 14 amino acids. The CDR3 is CASSLTSGSWDKFF.

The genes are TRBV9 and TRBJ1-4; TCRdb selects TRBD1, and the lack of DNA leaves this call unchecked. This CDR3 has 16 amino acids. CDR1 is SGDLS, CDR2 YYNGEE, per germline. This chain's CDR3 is CASSPRGYATNEKLFF.

The CDR3 loop is CASSPITGVQPQHF. V and J are TRBV18 and TRBJ1-5; TCRdb selects TRBD1, and the lack of DNA leaves this call unchecked. The CDR3 covers 14 residues. From germline, CDR1 is KGHSH and CDR2 LQKENI.

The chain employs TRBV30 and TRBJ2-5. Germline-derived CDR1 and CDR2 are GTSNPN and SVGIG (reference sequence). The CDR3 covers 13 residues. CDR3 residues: CAWSAHSKETQYF.

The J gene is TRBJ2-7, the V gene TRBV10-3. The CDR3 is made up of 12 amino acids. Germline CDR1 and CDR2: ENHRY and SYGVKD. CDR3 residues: CAISEVQSEQYF.

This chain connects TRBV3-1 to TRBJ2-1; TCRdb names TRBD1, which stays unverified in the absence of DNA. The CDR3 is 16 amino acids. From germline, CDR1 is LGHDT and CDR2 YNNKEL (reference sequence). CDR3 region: CASSQGPGSGGNEQFF.

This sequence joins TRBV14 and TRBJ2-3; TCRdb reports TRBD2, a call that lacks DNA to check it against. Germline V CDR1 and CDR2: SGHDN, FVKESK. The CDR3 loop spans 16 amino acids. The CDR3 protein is CASSQDAGTVTDTQYF.

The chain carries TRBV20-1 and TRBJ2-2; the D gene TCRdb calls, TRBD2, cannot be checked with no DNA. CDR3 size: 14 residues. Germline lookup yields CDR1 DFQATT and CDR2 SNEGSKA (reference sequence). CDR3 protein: CSATGTRGTGELFF.

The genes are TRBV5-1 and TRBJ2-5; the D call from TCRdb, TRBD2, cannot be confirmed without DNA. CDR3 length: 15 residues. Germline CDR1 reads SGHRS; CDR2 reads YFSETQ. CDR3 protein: CASVDFGRKQETQYF.

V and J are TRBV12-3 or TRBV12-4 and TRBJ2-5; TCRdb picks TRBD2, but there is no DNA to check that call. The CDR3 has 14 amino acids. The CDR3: CASSFGGAGETQYF.

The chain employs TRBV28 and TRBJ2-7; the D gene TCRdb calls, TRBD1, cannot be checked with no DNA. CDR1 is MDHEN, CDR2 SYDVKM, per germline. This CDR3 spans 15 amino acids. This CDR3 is CASSQWDKLPYEQYF.

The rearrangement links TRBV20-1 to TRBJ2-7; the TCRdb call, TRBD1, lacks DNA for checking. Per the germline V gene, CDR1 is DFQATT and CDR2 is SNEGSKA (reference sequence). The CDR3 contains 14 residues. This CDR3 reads CSARGPLNDYEQYF.

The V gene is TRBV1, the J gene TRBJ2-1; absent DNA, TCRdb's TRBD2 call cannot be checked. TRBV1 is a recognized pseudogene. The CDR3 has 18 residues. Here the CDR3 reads CTSSPYGGLAGKLDEQFF.

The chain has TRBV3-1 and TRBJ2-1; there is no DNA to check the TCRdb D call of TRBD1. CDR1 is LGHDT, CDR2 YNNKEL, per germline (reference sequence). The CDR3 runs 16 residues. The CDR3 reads CASSQNRVMVNNEQFF.